The 14 T cell receptor beta chains given below trace back to one sample, sequenced in a study of T-cell memory formation after mild COVID-19 (dated by TCRdb to about 2021). The receptor library was made with 5' RACE. The sequencer was an Illumina NovaSeq 6000. In-frame beta chains were kept once TCRdb had trimmed the public reads at Q25 with fastp and called clones with MiXCR. Every entry covers one CDR3 protein and lists the most common genes and DNA from its rows. Here the sample has around 190,000 distinct CDR3 sequences; about 18% occur a single time. Of the sample, 3% to 4.5% falls within the top ten clones. Sequencing was performed on PBMCs or a T cell subset sorted from them (not recorded which). The receptors come from a man aged 18 to 30 who had mild COVID-19 (a few samples of this study predate the infection). The sample titles of this study are shuffled in the database, so cell type and time point are left out; the donor was told from shared clones.

This chain connects TRBV12-3 or TRBV12-4 to TRBJ1-5, with D hard to call. The CDR3 runs to 13 residues. Trimming left V 0 bases short and J 7 bases short, with 7 bases between. The chain's CDR3 is CASSLALGQPQHF. CDR3 DNA: TGTGCCAGCAGTTTAGCCTTAGGGCAGCCCCAGCATTTT.

This clonotype has just a few counts. The chain uses TRBV7-8 and TRBJ1-1, with D possibly TRBD1 on 5 matching bases. The germline V and J ends were trimmed by 5 bases and 11 bases, with 18 bases remaining between them. CDR1 is SGHVS, CDR2 FQNEAQ, per germline. CDR3 length: 13 amino acids. The CDR3 DNA sequence: TGTGCCAGCAGCGTACGGGACGCCCGTCGGGCTTTCTTT. Residues: CASSVRDARRAFF.

This clonotype was seen a few times. This chain connects TRBV6-2 or TRBV6-3 to TRBJ1-5; perhaps TRBD1 as D (6 bases). The CDR3 extends over 15 amino acids. From germline, CDR1 is MNHEY and CDR2 SVGEGT. Between the trimmed V and J ends, which lost 2 bases and 4 bases, there was a span of 12 bases. CDR3 protein: CASSYGDMRNQPQHF. CDR3 in DNA: TGTGCCAGCAGTTACGGGGACATGAGGAATCAGCCCCAGCATTTT.

This clonotype was counted a few times. The rearrangement links TRBV16 to TRBJ2-1, with D unclear. V was trimmed by 7 bases and J by 2 bases, leaving 12 bases between them. Germline CDR1 and CDR2: KGHSY and FQNENV. The CDR3 is 14 amino acids. The CDR3 DNA reads as TGTGCCAGCACCCGCGCCGACGCCTACAATGAGCAGTTCTTC. Translated, it gives CASTRADAYNEQFF. Looking up the rest from reference TRBV16 and TRBJ2-1 gives the full variable domain: GEEVAQTPKHLVRGEGQKAKLYCAPIKGHSYVFWYQQVLKNEFKFLISFQNENVFDETGMPKERFSAKCLPNSPCSLEIQATKLEDSAVYFCASTRADAYNEQFFGPGTRLTVL.

The chain joins TRBV4-1 to TRBJ1-6; tentatively, D is TRBD1 (5 bases). The CDR3 covers 14 residues. CDR1 and CDR2 (germline): MGHRA, YSYEKL. The ends were cut back, 3 bases at V and 7 bases at J, with 10 bases in the middle. CDR3 DNA sequence: TGCGCCAGCAGCCACTGGGACGGCAATTCACCCCTCCACTTT. Its translation is CASSHWDGNSPLHF.

This clonotype was counted only a few times. Here the CDR3 reads CASSLLPGGLEAFF. The CDR3 DNA sequence: TGTGCCAGCAGCCTCCTCCCAGGGGGCTTAGAAGCTTTCTTT. The V gene is TRBV5-6, the J gene TRBJ1-1; 8 bases map to TRBD1. Germline V gene data show CDR1 as SGHDT and CDR2 as YYEEEE. V shed 4 bases, J shed 8 bases, and the junction held 10 bases outside the gene matches. This CDR3 has 14 residues.

CDR3 nucleotide sequence: TGCATCGTCGCGACAGGGGCTAACTATGGCTACACCTTC. Residues: CIVATGANYGYTF. V and J are TRBV29-1 and TRBJ1-2; 8 bases align to TRBD1. Germline loops: CDR1 SQVTM, CDR2 ANQGSEA. CDR3 size: 13 residues.

This clonotype was counted a few times. The gene calls are TRBV7-9 and TRBJ2-3; D remains unclear. The CDR3 is 15 amino acids. In germline, CDR1 is SEHNR, CDR2 FQNEAQ (reference sequence). The V end was cut by 5 bases, the J end by 0 bases, with 12 bases between. The CDR3 spells CASSPKLVSTDTQYF. The CDR3, as DNA: TGTGCCAGCAGCCCGAAGTTAGTAAGCACAGATACGCAGTATTTT. Using reference TRBV7-9 and TRBJ2-3 for the parts outside the CDR3, the full variable domain is DTGVSQNPRHKITKRGQNVTFRCDPISEHNRLYWYRQTLGQGPEFLTYFQNEAQLEKSRLLSDRFSAERPKGSFSTLEIQRTEQGDSAMYLCASSPKLVSTDTQYFGPGTRLTVL.

In this sample, this clonotype turned up a few times. V gene TRBV20-1 combines with J gene TRBJ2-5, with TRBD2 identical over 14 bases. The CDR3 consists of 15 residues. Germline loops: CDR1 DFQATT, CDR2 SNEGSKA (reference sequence). The V and J ends lost 6 bases and 5 bases, in that order; junction bases with no gene match: 8. CDR3 bases: TGCAGTGCGCCGACTAGCGGGGGGGCCATGGAGACCCAGTACTTC. Its protein is CSAPTSGGAMETQYF.

The chain has TRBV12-3 or TRBV12-4 and TRBJ2-1, with 9 bases lining up with TRBD2. The V segment lost 7 bases and the J segment 10 bases; nucleotides outside the gene matches: 11. The CDR3 spans 14 residues. The CDR3 loop reads CASMSSGGGREQFF. The DNA for the CDR3 is TGTGCCAGCATGAGTAGCGGGGGAGGTAGGGAGCAGTTCTTC.

There are a few counts of this clonotype. V is TRBV12-3 or TRBV12-4 and J is TRBJ1-6; D remains ambiguous. CDR3 length: 14 amino acids. Deletions cut 3 bases from V and 4 bases from J, with 7 bases between. In DNA form, the CDR3 reads TGTGCCAGCAGTTTTTGGGGTTATAATTCACCCCTCCACTTT. Translation: CASSFWGYNSPLHF.

This clonotype has only a few counts. The chain has TRBV5-1 and TRBJ2-6; D tentatively reads TRBD1 or TRBD2 (6 bases each). V lost 5 bases and J 4 bases, leaving 10 bases between the germline ends. The CDR3 is 14 residues long. Per the germline V gene, CDR1 is SGHRS and CDR2 is YFSETQ. The CDR3 nucleotides read TGCGCCAGCAGGTCGGGGGCGGGGGCCAACGTCCTGACTTTC. Translated: CASRSGAGANVLTF.

The rearrangement links TRBV7-9 to TRBJ2-7; D is ambiguous. Trimming pared 3 bases from V and 2 bases from J, leaving 14 bases between. The length of the CDR3 is 15 residues. Germline-derived CDR1 and CDR2 are SEHNR and FQNEAQ (reference sequence). The CDR3: CASSLFAGGTYEQYV. CDR3 coding DNA: TGTGCCAGCAGCTTGTTTGCAGGTGGCACCTACGAGCAGTACGTC.

The J gene is TRBJ1-1, the V gene TRBV12-3 or TRBV12-4; the D is unclear. Between the trimmed V and J ends, which lost 3 bases and 8 bases, there was a span of 7 bases. This CDR3 is built from 11 residues. The CDR3, as DNA: TGTGCCAGCAGTTTGGGGAACGAAGCTTTCTTT. Translating gives CASSLGNEAFF.